The 29 T cell receptor beta chains below were found in one sample sequenced in a study of blood T cell repertoires in COVID-19. TCRdb's table, derived via immunoSEQ multiplex PCR, lists solely in-frame clones and lacks some. Of 170,000 or so clones listed, 90% to 95% were seen once; the top ten hold 0.5% to 0.55%. Sequencing used peripheral blood. All receptors come from a man between 45 and 60 years old with acute or convalescent COVID-19.

The rearrangement uses TRBV7-2 and TRBJ1-5; TRBD1 matches at 10 bases. This CDR3 is 18 amino acids long. Germline V gives CDR1 SGHTA, CDR2 FQGNSA. V lost 1 base to trimming and J lost 0 bases; unmatched junction nucleotides: 6. CDR3 coding DNA: TGTGCCAGCAGCTTAGTTGGGACAGGGGATGTTAGCAATCAGCCCCAGCATTTT. This sequence encodes CASSLVGTGDVSNQPQHF. The variable domain in full, completed from reference TRBV7-2 and TRBJ1-5, reads GAGVSQSPSNKVTEKGKDVELRCDPISGHTALYWYRQSLGQGLEFLIYFQGNSAPDKSGLPSDRFSAERTGGSVSTLTIQRTQQEDSAVYLCASSLVGTGDVSNQPQHFGDGTRLSIL.

The chain carries TRBV6-4 and TRBJ1-1, with D unclear. Germline CDR1 is MRHNA and CDR2 is SNTAGT. V was cut by 6 bases and J by 3 bases, with 14 bases left in between. CDR3 length: 14 amino acids. This CDR3 reads CASRRANGDTEAFF. CDR3 in DNA: TGTGCCAGCAGACGGGCGAACGGGGACACTGAAGCTTTCTTT.

The rearrangement links TRBV6-5 to TRBJ2-2; D unclear. CDR3 length equals 15 residues. The V gene's germline CDR1 is MNHEY and CDR2 SVGAGI. Trimming left V 4 bases short and J 1 base short, with 10 bases between. The CDR3 bases are TGTGCCAGCAGTTTCCTCGGTCTGAACACCGGGGAGCTGTTTTTT. This encodes CASSFLGLNTGELFF.

The chain links TRBV7-3 to TRBJ2-1; D remains unclear. The germline V gene encodes CDR1 SGHTA and CDR2 FQGTGA. Trimming pared 6 bases from V and 0 bases from J, leaving 12 bases between. The CDR3 extends over 15 amino acids. The CDR3: CASRSPSSSYNEQFF. In nucleotides, the CDR3 is TGTGCCAGCAGGTCCCCGTCGAGCTCCTACAATGAGCAGTTCTTC. Full variable domain (outside the CDR3, taken from reference TRBV7-3 and TRBJ2-1): GAGVSQTPSNKVTEKGKYVELRCDPISGHTALYWYRQSLGQGPEFLIYFQGTGAADDSGLPNDRFFAVRPEGSVSTLKIQRTERGDSAVYLCASRSPSSSYNEQFFGPGTRLTVL.

The chain couples TRBV6-5 to TRBJ1-1, with no clear D. The CDR3 has 13 residues. CDR1 is MNHEY and CDR2 is SVGAGI in the germline V gene. Trimming removed 5 bases from V and 1 base from J, with 8 bases in between. The CDR3: CASSPTANTEAFF. The CDR3 nucleotides are TGTGCCAGCAGTCCTACAGCGAACACTGAAGCTTTCTTT.

The chain joins TRBV24-1 to TRBJ2-1, with a weak D call TRBD1 (5 bases). This CDR3 comprises 14 residues. Germline values: CDR1 KGHDR, CDR2 SFDVKD. The V end was cut by 4 bases, the J end by 6 bases, with 12 bases between. The chain's CDR3 is CATSDLGHPNEQFF. CDR3 sequence (DNA): TGTGCCACCAGTGACCTGGGGCACCCCAATGAGCAGTTCTTC.

In DNA, the CDR3 is TGTGCCAGAAGAGCGCCCAAGATTTATAACTATGGCTACACCTTC. This encodes CARRAPKIYNYGYTF. This chain connects TRBV5-3 to TRBJ1-2; unclear D gene. TRBV5-3 is assigned to the ORF class and has an uncertain function. The CDR3 loop spans 15 amino acids. Trimming left V 5 bases short and J 1 base short, with 15 bases between.

This sequence joins TRBV4-2 and TRBJ2-2, with 9 bases fitting TRBD2. After removal of 1 base from V and 4 bases from J, the junction contained 7 bases not matched to a gene. The CDR3 runs 17 residues. Germline V gene sequence: CDR1 LGHNA, CDR2 YNFKEQ. The CDR3 loop is CASSQVVGGGATGELFF. The CDR3, as DNA: TGTGCCAGCAGCCAAGTAGTCGGCGGGGGGGCCACCGGGGAGCTGTTTTTT.

The rearrangement joins TRBV7-2 to TRBJ1-3; 10 positions agree with TRBD1. V trimming: 5 bases; J trimming: 4 bases; junction bases outside the gene matches: 5. The CDR3 has 15 amino acids. Germline loops: CDR1 SGHTA, CDR2 FQGNSA. The CDR3 sequence: CASSHGDRGGNTIYF. The CDR3 region has the DNA TGTGCCAGCAGCCACGGGGACAGGGGAGGAAACACCATATATTTT.

This clone has just a few counts. The gene calls are TRBV29-1 and TRBJ1-5; D call uncertain. Germline loops: CDR1 SQVTM, CDR2 ANQGSEA. Deletions cut 6 bases from V and 2 bases from J, with 17 bases between. The CDR3 is 15 residues long. CDR3 DNA: TGCAGCGTAGCGGACGGACTTCTTGGCAATCAGCCCCAGCATTTT. It yields the protein CSVADGLLGNQPQHF.

The chain uses TRBV2 and TRBJ1-3; D is undetermined. CDR3 length: 16 residues. V lost 1 base to trimming and J lost 0 bases, with 10 bases between them. CDR1 and CDR2 (germline): SNHLY, FYNNEI. CDR3 protein: CASSEGTRGSGNTIYF. The DNA for the CDR3 is TGTGCCAGCAGTGAAGGAACCCGCGGCTCTGGAAACACCATATATTTT.

This chain joins TRBV10-3 and TRBJ1-4, with 8 bases lining up with TRBD1. This CDR3 has 13 residues. Germline lookup yields CDR1 ENHRY and CDR2 SYGVKD. The V and J ends lost 10 bases and 6 bases, in that order; junction bases with no gene match: 7. As DNA, the CDR3 is TGTGCCACTTCGAACAGGGGGGATGAAAAACTGTTTTTT. Translated, it gives CATSNRGDEKLFF.

This clone was recorded once. CDR3 nucleotides: TGTGCCAGCAGTTTTGGAGGGGGCTGGGATACGCAGTATTTT. Its translation: CASSFGGGWDTQYF. The J gene is TRBJ2-3, the V gene TRBV9, with D tentatively TRBD1 (7 bases). The CDR3 runs 14 residues. Trimming removed 5 bases at V and 6 bases at J, with 16 bases between. CDR1 SGDLS and CDR2 YYNGEE come from the germline V gene.

The rearrangement joins TRBV28 to TRBJ1-5, with TRBD1 as a possible D gene (5 bases). There are 16 residues in the CDR3. Germline V gene lookup returns CDR1 MDHEN and CDR2 SYDVKM. Trimming cost V 3 bases and J 2 bases, with 14 bases left between them. The CDR3 loop reads CASSLTNGGGNQPQHF. CDR3 DNA: TGTGCCAGCAGTTTGACAAACGGGGGGGGCAATCAGCCCCAGCATTTT.

The rearrangement links TRBV19 to TRBJ1-3, with a possible D match to TRBD1 (5 bases). Per germline, CDR1 LNHDA and CDR2 SQIVND (reference sequence). The CDR3 totals 14 residues. The V end lost 3 bases, the J end lost 3 bases, and 9 bases lay between the germline ends. The CDR3 here is CASSMAGNGNTIYF. The CDR3 bases are TGTGCCAGTAGTATGGCAGGGAATGGAAACACCATATATTTT.

V gene TRBV12-3 or TRBV12-4 combines with J gene TRBJ2-1, with a possible D match to TRBD1 (6 bases). V was shortened by 7 bases and J by 6 bases, with 7 bases between the two germline ends. The CDR3 runs to 11 residues. This CDR3 reads CASTRGNEQFF. CDR3 sequence (DNA): TGTGCCAGCACCAGGGGCAATGAGCAGTTCTTC.

Remarks on this clone: One end of the junction does not line up with germline, which may come from a read error. This rearrangement joins TRBV6-5 to TRBJ1-6; no clear D. The CDR3 sequence is 11 residues long. CDR1 and CDR2 (germline): MNHEY, SVGAGI. CDR3 sequence reads: CASRRVSPLHF. The CDR3 bases are TGTGCGAGCAGACGGGTTTCACCCCTCCACTTT.

The V gene is TRBV5-1, the J gene TRBJ2-2; 13 bases fit TRBD2. J was trimmed by 4 bases and V by 4 bases; bases with no gene match: 7. Germline V gene lookup returns CDR1 SGHRS and CDR2 YFSETQ. The CDR3 is made up of 17 amino acids. CDR3 DNA sequence: TGCGCCAGCAGCACGGGGACTAGCGGGAAGGGCACCGGGGAGCTGTTTTTT. Amino acids: CASSTGTSGKGTGELFF. Variable domain in full (rest from reference TRBV5-1 and TRBJ2-2): KAGVTQTPRYLIKTRGQQVTLSCSPISGHRSVSWYQQTPGQGLQFLFEYFSETQRNKGNFPGRFSGRQFSNSRSEMNVSTLELGDSALYLCASSTGTSGKGTGELFFGEGSRLTVL.

The chain carries TRBV5-4 and TRBJ2-6; D gene uncertain. The length of the CDR3 is 13 residues. Looked up from germline, CDR1 is SGHNT and CDR2 is YYREEE (reference sequence). Trimming left V 7 bases short and J 3 bases short, with 8 bases between. The CDR3 loop reads CASFLSGANVLTF. Written as DNA, the CDR3 is TGTGCCAGCTTTCTGAGTGGGGCCAACGTCCTGACTTTC. Together with reference TRBV5-4 and TRBJ2-6, the CDR3 gives the full variable domain: ETGVTQSPTHLIKTRGQQVTLRCSSQSGHNTVSWYQQALGQGPQFIFQYYREEENGRGNFPPRFSGLQFPNYSSELNVNALELDDSALYLCASFLSGANVLTFGAGSRLTVL.

The V and J genes are TRBV2 and TRBJ1-4; 8 positions match TRBD1. Germline V gene data show CDR1 as SNHLY and CDR2 as FYNNEI. The CDR3 consists of 18 residues. V was pared by 7 bases and J by 0 bases, with 13 bases of the junction left unmatched. CDR3 DNA sequence: TGTGCCAGCACCCCCTGGACAGGGAGGGTAACAACTAATGAAAAACTGTTTTTT. Amino acids: CASTPWTGRVTTNEKLFF.

J is TRBJ1-2 and V is TRBV19, with D tentatively TRBD1 (6 bases). The germline CDR1 and CDR2 sequences are LNHDA and SQIVND (reference sequence). V lost 3 bases, J lost 7 bases, and 18 bases lay in between. This CDR3 region has 15 residues. CDR3 sequence (DNA): TGTGCCAGTAGTATCGTAACAGGGCTAGTTGGTGGCTACACCTTC. Encoded protein: CASSIVTGLVGGYTF.

The genes are TRBV28 and TRBJ2-5; 12 bases agree with TRBD2. This CDR3 is 16 amino acids long. J was trimmed by 5 bases and V by 0 bases; bases with no gene match: 4. Germline V gene data show CDR1 as MDHEN and CDR2 as SYDVKM. The CDR3 sequence is CASSLWTSGSMETQYF. CDR3 sequence (DNA): TGTGCCAGCAGTTTATGGACTAGCGGGAGTATGGAGACCCAGTACTTC.

The V call is TRBV5-4, the J call TRBJ2-3, with D perhaps TRBD1 (6 bases). From germline, CDR1 is SGHNT and CDR2 YYREEE (reference sequence). The CDR3 sequence is 14 residues long. V was cut by 3 bases and J by 2 bases, with 10 bases left in between. The CDR3, as DNA: TGTGCCAGCAGCTCCTGGGACACCACAGATACGCAGTATTTT. This sequence encodes CASSSWDTTDTQYF.

The J gene is TRBJ1-1, the V gene TRBV19; 7 nucleotides line up with TRBD1. The V and J ends lost 2 bases and 3 bases, in that order; junction bases with no gene match: 12. The CDR3 is 17 residues long. Germline loops: CDR1 LNHDA, CDR2 SQIVND (reference sequence). CDR3 loop: CASSISPLQGMDTEAFF. The CDR3 DNA sequence: TGTGCCAGTAGTATAAGCCCCCTACAGGGGATGGACACTGAAGCTTTCTTT.

J is TRBJ1-6 and V is TRBV11-2, with D perhaps matching TRBD1 (6 bases). The CDR3 is made up of 14 amino acids. Looked up from germline, CDR1 is SGHAT and CDR2 is FQNNGV. V was trimmed by 6 bases and J by 5 bases, leaving 11 bases between them. CDR3 bases: TGTGCCAGCAGTCAGGGGTTTAATAATTCACCCCTCCACTTT. Amino acids: CASSQGFNNSPLHF.

This clone was observed a handful of times. This chain joins TRBV12-3 or TRBV12-4 and TRBJ1-5; possible D gene TRBD1, 6 bases. Trimming took 5 bases from V and 4 from J, leaving 9 bases between them. The CDR3 loop spans 13 amino acids. In DNA, the CDR3 is TGTGCCAGCAGTCGTCAGGGGAATCAGCCCCAGCATTTT. This encodes CASSRQGNQPQHF.

This clone was counted a single time. The chain has TRBV5-4 and TRBJ2-2; 16 bases fit TRBD2. Germline CDR1 and CDR2: SGHNT and YYREEE (reference sequence). Trimming cost V 3 bases and J 7 bases; bases outside gene matches: 6. The CDR3 is 17 amino acids. CDR3 DNA: TGTGCCAGCAGCTCGGGACTAGCGGGAGGGCCATTCGGGGAGCTGTTTTTT. Its translation is CASSSGLAGGPFGELFF.

In nucleotides, the CDR3 is TGTGCCAGCAGTACGACGGGGGTCCAGAACACCGGGGAGCTGTTTTTT. It translates to CASSTTGVQNTGELFF. The chain has TRBV27 and TRBJ2-2, with TRBD2 as a possible D gene (6 bases). Germline CDR1 MNHEY, CDR2 SMNVEV (reference sequence). CDR3 length equals 16 residues. V lost 5 bases, J lost 1 base, and 14 bases lay in between.

V is TRBV6-6 and J is TRBJ1-5; 9 bases are shared with TRBD1. V lost 5 bases to trimming and J lost 8 bases; unmatched junction nucleotides: 16. The CDR3 is made up of 17 amino acids. Germline-derived CDR1 and CDR2 are MNHNY and SVGAGI (reference sequence). The chain's CDR3 is CASSQSPPGTGQKPQHF. The DNA for the CDR3 is TGTGCCAGCAGTCAGTCTCCACCAGGGACAGGGCAAAAGCCCCAGCATTTT.